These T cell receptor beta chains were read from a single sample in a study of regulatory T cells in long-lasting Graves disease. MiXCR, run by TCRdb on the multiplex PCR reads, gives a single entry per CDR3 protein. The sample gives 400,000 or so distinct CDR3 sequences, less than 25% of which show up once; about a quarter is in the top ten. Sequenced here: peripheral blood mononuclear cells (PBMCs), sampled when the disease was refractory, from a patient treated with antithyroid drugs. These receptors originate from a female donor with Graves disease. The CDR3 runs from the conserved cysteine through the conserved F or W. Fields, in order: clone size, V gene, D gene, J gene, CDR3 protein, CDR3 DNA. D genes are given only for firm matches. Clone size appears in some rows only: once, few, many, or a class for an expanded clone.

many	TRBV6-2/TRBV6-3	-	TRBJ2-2	CASSAAFGAVNTGELFF	TGTGCCAGCAGCGCTGCATTTGGGGCGGTAAACACCGGGGAGCTGTTTTTT
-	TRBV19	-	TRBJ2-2	CASSSLGGGELFF	TGTGCCAGTAGCTCACTAGGAGGCGGGGAGCTGTTTTTT
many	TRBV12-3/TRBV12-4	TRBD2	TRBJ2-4	CASSKSGAGKNIQYF	TGTGCCAGCAGTAAGAGCGGGGCTGGCAAAAACATTCAGTACTTC
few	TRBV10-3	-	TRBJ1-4	CAISERGRTNEKLFF	TGTGCCATCAGTGAGAGGGGCAGAACTAATGAAAAACTGTTTTTT
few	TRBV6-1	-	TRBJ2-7	CASSSHGKPYEQYF	TGTGCCAGCAGCAGTCATGGGAAACCCTACGAGCAGTACTTC
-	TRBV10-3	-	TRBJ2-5	CAIRLGGQETQYF	TGTGCCATCAGACTGGGAGGTCAAGAGACCCAGTACTTC
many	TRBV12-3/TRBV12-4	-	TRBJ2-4	CASSFGWQGRNIQYF	TGTGCCAGCAGTTTCGGGTGGCAGGGGCGAAACATTCAGTACTTC
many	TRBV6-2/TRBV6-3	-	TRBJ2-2	CASSYEYTGELFF	TGTGCCAGCAGTTACGAGTACACCGGGGAGCTGTTTTTT
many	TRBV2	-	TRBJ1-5	CASRTGRLNQPQHF	TGTGCCAGCCGGACGGGACGACTCAATCAGCCCCAGCATTTT
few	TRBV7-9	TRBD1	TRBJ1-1	CASSFRKGANAEAFF	TGTGCCAGCAGCTTTAGAAAGGGGGCGAACGCTGAAGCTTTCTTT
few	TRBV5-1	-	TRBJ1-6	CASSAPGAGSPLHF	TGTGCCAGCAGCGCACCAGGAGCCGGTTCACCCCTCCACTTT
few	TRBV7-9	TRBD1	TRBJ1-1	CSSSLGTGLNTEAFF	TGTTCCAGCAGCTTGGGGACAGGACTGAACACTGAAGCTTTCTTT
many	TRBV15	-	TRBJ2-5	CATSRDLGRPEETQYF	TGTGCCACCAGCAGAGATCTGGGTAGGCCCGAAGAGACCCAGTACTTC
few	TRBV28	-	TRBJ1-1	CASGLWRRAFF	TGTGCCAGCGGCCTATGGAGGAGAGCTTTCTTT
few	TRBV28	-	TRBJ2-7	CASSLLTLVQYF	TGTGCCAGCAGTCTCCTGACTCTCGTGCAGTACTTC
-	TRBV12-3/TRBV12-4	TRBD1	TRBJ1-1	CASSLGGGQNTEAFF	TGTGCCAGCAGTTTAGGAGGGGGCCAGAACACTGAAGCTTTCTTT
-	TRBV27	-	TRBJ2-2	CASSSLAGLAIWELFF	TGTGCCAGCAGTTCGCTGGCGGGACTGGCTATCTGGGAGCTGTTTTTT
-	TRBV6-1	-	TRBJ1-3	CASSEAVRVNSGNTIYF	TGTGCCAGCAGTGAAGCGGTCAGGGTGAATTCTGGAAACACCATATATTTT
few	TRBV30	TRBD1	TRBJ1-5	CAWSKTGDSNQPQHF	TGTGCCTGGAGTAAGACAGGGGATAGCAATCAGCCCCAGCATTTT
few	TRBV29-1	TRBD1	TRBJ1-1	CSSTTGEGSGAFF	TGCAGCTCGACAACAGGGGAGGGGTCCGGAGCTTTCTTT
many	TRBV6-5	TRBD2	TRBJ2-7	CASSYTSGGAYEQYF	TGTGCCAGCAGTTATACTAGCGGGGGCGCCTACGAGCAGTACTTC
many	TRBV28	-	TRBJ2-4	CASSPQGIAKNIQYF	TGTGCCAGCAGTCCCCAGGGGATAGCCAAAAACATTCAGTACTTC
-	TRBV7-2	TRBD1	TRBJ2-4	CASSSFQQGRRNIQYF	TGTGCCAGCAGCTCATTCCAACAGGGGCGGCGCAACATTCAGTACTTC
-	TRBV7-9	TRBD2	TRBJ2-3	CASSPSLAGGGDTQYF	TGTGCCAGCAGCCCCTCACTAGCGGGAGGTGGTGATACGCAGTATTTT
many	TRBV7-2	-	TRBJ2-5	CAWGGETQYF	TGTGCCTGGGGGGGCGAGACCCAGTACTTC
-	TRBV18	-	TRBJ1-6	CASSPRSGTHNSPLHF	TGTGCCAGCTCACCACGGAGCGGAACTCATAATTCACCCCTCCACTTT
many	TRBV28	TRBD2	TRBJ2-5	CASSLGGLRTSRETQYF	TGTGCCAGCAGTTTGGGGGGACTAAGGACTAGCCGGGAGACCCAGTACTTC
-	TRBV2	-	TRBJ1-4	CASGYSNDWGSREKLFF	TGTGCCAGCGGCTACTCTAATGATTGGGGGTCAAGAGAAAAACTGTTTTTT
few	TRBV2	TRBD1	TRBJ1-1	CASTSDRGGEAFF	TGTGCCAGCACCTCCGACAGGGGTGGTGAAGCTTTCTTT
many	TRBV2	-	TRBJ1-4	CASNSEAVGEKLFF	TGTGCCAGCAATTCGGAGGCAGTTGGCGAAAAACTGTTTTTT
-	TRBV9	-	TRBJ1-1	CASSVGEGSHTEAFF	TGTGCCAGCAGCGTAGGGGAAGGGAGCCACACTGAAGCTTTCTTT
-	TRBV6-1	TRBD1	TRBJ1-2	CASMARDRGNYGYTF	TGTGCCAGCATGGCCCGGGACAGGGGTAACTATGGCTACACCTTC
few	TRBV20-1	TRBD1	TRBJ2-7	CSATRTGGAYEQYF	TGCAGTGCTACGAGGACAGGGGGAGCCTACGAGCAGTACTTC
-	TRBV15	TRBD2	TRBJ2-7	CATSRDGVAGYEQYF	TGTGCCACCAGCAGAGATGGGGTAGCGGGATACGAGCAGTACTTC
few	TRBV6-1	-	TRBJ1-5	CASSEAVPGYSNQPQHF	TGTGCCAGCAGTGAAGCCGTGCCGGGGTATAGCAATCAGCCCCAGCATTTT
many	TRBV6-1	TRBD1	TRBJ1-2	CASKLTTGGMDYGYTF	TGTGCCAGCAAGCTGACAACAGGGGGGATGGACTATGGCTACACCTTC
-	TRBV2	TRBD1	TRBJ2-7	CASSDRQGWEQYF	TGTGCCAGCAGTGATCGACAGGGCTGGGAGCAGTACTTC
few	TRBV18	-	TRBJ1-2	CASSPKGPTNYGYTF	TGTGCCAGCTCACCGAAGGGACCCACTAACTATGGCTACACCTTC
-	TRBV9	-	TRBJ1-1	CASSPGGDTEAFF	TGTGCCAGCAGCCCCGGGGGGGACACTGAAGCTTTCTTT
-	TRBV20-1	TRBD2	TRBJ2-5	CSAHREASGAGWETQYF	TGCAGTGCTCACCGGGAGGCTAGCGGAGCCGGGTGGGAGACCCAGTACTTC
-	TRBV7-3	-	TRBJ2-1	CASSSYGPSSYNEQFF	TGTGCCAGCAGCTCATACGGGCCGAGCTCCTACAATGAGCAGTTCTTC
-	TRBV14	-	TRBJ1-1	CASSRTKSEAFF	TGTGCCAGCAGCCGGACGAAGTCTGAAGCTTTCTTT
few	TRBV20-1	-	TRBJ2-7	CSAHVIGSIKYYEQYF	TGCAGTGCTCACGTTATCGGGAGTATAAAATACTACGAGCAGTACTTC
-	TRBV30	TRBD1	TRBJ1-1	CAVQGAGEAFF	TGTGCCGTCCAGGGGGCAGGGGAGGCTTTCTTT
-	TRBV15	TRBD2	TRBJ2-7	CATSSSSGYEQYF	TGTGCCACCAGCAGCTCTAGCGGCTACGAGCAGTACTTC
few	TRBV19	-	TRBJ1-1	CASSISGAGTEAFF	TGTGCCAGTAGTATATCAGGGGCTGGGACTGAAGCTTTCTTT
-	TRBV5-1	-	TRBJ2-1	CASSPPSNNEQFF	TGCGCCAGCAGCCCCCCCAGTAACAATGAGCAGTTCTTC
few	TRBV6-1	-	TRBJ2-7	CASAPGGRYEQYF	TGTGCCAGCGCCCCGGGGGGCCGGTACGAGCAGTACTTC
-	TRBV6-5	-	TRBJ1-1	CASSYSFRGLTEAFF	TGTGCCAGCAGTTACTCGTTCCGGGGGCTCACTGAAGCTTTCTTT
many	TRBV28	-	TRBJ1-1	CASRLFLNTEAFF	TGTGCCAGCAGGTTGTTCTTGAACACTGAAGCTTTCTTT
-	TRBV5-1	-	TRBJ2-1	CASSLEGTNYNEQFF	TGCGCCAGCAGCTTGGAGGGTACCAACTACAATGAGCAGTTCTTC
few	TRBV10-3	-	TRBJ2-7	CAISKPGTYEQYF	TGTGCCATCAGTAAACCCGGGACCTACGAGCAGTACTTC
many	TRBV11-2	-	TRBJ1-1	CATSDRGVNTEAFF	TGTGCCACATCCGATAGGGGAGTGAACACTGAAGCTTTCTTT
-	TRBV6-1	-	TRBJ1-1	CASSGIAGMNTEAFF	TGTGCCAGCAGTGGGATCGCAGGGATGAACACTGAAGCTTTCTTT
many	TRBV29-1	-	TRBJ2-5	CSVEGWTGSIGETQYF	TGCAGCGTTGAGGGGTGGACTGGCTCGATCGGGGAGACCCAGTACTTC
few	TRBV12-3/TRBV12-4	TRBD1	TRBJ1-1	CASRHRGVTEAFF	TGTGCCAGCAGGCACAGGGGCGTCACTGAAGCTTTCTTT
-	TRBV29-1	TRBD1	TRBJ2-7	CGVVWPGGMGEQYF	TGCGGCGTTGTGTGGCCAGGGGGTATGGGGGAGCAGTACTTC
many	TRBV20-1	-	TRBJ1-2	CSARGMSGYTF	TGCAGTGCACGGGGGATGAGTGGCTACACCTTC
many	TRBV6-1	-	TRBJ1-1	CASRGHGDTEAFF	TGTGCCAGCAGGGGACACGGAGACACTGAAGCTTTCTTT
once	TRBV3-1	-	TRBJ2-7	CASSQDLLRPYEQYF	TGTGCCAGCAGCCAAGACCTACTCCGCCCCTACGAGCAGTACTTC